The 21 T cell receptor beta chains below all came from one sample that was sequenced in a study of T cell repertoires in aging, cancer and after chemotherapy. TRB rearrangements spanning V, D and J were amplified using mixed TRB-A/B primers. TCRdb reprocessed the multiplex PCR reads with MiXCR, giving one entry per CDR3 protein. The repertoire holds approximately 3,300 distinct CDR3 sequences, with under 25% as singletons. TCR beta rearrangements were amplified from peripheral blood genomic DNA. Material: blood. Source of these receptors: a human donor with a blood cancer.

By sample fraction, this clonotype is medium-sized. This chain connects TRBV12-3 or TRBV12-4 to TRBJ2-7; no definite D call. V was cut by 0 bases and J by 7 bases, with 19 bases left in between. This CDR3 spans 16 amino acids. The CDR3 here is CASSLATAIFSWEQYF. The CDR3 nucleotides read TGTGCCAGCAGTTTAGCGACGGCAATCTTCTCGTGGGAGCAGTACTTC.

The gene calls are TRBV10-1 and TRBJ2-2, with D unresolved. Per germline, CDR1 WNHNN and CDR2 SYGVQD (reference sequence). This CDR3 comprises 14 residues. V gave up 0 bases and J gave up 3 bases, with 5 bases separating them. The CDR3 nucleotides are TGCGCCAGCAGTGAGTCATCCCACACCGGGGAGCTGTTTTTT. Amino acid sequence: CASSESSHTGELFF.

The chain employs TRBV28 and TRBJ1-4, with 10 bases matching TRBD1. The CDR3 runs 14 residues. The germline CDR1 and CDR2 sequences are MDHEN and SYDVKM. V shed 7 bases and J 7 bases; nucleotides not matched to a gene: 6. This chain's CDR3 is CASTSGTGAEKLFF. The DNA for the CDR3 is TGTGCCAGCACCTCGGGGACAGGGGCTGAAAAACTGTTTTTT.

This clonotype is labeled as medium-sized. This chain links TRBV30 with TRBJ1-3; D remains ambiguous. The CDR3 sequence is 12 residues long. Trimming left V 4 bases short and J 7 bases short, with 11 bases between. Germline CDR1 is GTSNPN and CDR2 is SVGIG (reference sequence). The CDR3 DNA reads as TGTGCCTGGAAGGGAATCGGGAACACCATATATTTT. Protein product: CAWKGIGNTIYF.

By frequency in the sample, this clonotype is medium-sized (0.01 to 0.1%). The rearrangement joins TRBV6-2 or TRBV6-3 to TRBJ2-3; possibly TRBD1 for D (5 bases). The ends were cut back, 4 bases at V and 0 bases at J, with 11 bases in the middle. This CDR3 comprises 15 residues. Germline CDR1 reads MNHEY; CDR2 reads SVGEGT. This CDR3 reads CASSSRRGSTDTQYF. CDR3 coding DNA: TGTGCCAGCAGTTCCCGAAGGGGCAGCACAGATACGCAGTATTTT.

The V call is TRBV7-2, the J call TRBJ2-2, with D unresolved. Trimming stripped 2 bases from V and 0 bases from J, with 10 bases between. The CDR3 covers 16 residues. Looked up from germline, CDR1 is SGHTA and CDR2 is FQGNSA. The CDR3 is CASSLRSLPNTGELFF. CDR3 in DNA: TGTGCCAGCAGCTTACGTAGCTTACCGAACACCGGGGAGCTGTTTTTT. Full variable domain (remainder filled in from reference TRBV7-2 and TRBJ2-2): GAGVSQSPSNKVTEKGKDVELRCDPISGHTALYWYRQSLGQGLEFLIYFQGNSAPDKSGLPSDRFSAERTGGSVSTLTIQRTQQEDSAVYLCASSLRSLPNTGELFFGEGSRLTVL.

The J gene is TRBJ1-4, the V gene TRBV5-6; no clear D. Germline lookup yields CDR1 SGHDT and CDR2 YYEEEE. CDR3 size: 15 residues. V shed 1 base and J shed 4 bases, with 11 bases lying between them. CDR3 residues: CASSLSTANNEKLFF. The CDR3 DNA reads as TGTGCCAGCAGCTTGAGTACAGCTAATAATGAAAAACTGTTTTTT.

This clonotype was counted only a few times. DNA for the CDR3: TGCGCCAGCAGTGTAGGCGGGAGCGGGGAGACCCAGTACTTC. As protein: CASSVGGSGETQYF. V usage is TRBV10-2 and J usage is TRBJ2-5, with TRBD2 identical over 7 bases. The CDR3 consists of 14 residues. V trimming: 4 bases; J trimming: 5 bases; junction bases outside the gene matches: 7. From germline, CDR1 is WSHSY and CDR2 SAAADI.

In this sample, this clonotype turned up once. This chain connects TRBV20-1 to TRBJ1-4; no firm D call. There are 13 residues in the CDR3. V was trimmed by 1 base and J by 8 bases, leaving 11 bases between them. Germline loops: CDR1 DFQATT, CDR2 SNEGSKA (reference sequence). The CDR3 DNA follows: TGCAGTGCTAGAGGCAGGAGCGGGGAAAAACTGTTTTTT. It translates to CSARGRSGEKLFF.

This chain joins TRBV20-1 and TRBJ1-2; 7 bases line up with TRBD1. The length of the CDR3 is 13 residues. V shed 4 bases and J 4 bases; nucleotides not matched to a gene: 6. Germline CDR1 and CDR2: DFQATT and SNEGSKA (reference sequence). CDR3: CSATQGRAYGYTF. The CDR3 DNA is TGCAGTGCTACACAGGGGAGGGCCTATGGCTACACCTTC.

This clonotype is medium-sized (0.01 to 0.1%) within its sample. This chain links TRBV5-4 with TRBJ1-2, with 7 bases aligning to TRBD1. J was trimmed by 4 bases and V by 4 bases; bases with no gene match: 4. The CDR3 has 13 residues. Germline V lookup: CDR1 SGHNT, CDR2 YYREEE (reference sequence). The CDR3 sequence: CASSTGQVYGYTF. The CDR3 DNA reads TGTGCCAGCAGCACCGGACAGGTCTATGGCTACACCTTC.

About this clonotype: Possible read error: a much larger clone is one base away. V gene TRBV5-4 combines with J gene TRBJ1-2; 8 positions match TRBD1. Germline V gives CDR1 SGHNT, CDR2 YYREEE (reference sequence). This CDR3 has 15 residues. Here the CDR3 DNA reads TGTCCCAGCAGCGCTAACAGGGGGAGTAACTATGGCTACACCTTC. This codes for CPSSANRGSNYGYTF.

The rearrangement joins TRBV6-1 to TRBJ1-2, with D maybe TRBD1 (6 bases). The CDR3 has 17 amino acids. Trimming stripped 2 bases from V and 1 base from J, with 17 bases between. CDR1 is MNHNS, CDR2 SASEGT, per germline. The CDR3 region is CASSEIPGAGYNYGYTF. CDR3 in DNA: TGTGCCAGCAGTGAAATCCCGGGGGCGGGTTATAACTATGGCTACACCTTC.

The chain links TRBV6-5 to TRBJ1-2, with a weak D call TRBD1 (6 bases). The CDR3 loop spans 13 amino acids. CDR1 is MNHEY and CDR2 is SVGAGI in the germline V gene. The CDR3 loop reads CVSSRQENYGYTF. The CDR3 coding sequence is TGTGTTAGCAGTCGACAGGAGAACTATGGCTACACCTTC.

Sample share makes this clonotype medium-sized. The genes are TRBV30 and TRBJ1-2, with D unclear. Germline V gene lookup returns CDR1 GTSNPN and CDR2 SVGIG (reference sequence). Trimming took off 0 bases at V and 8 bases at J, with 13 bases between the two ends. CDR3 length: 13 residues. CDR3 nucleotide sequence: TGTGCCTGGAGTGTATTCTCAGCGGTGGGCTACACCTTC. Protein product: CAWSVFSAVGYTF.

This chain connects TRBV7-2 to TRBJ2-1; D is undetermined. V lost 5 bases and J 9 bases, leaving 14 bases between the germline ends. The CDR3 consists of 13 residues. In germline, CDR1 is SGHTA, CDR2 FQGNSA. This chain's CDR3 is CASSPLGPSEQFF. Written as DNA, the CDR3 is TGTGCCAGCAGCCCCTTAGGGCCCAGTGAGCAGTTCTTC.

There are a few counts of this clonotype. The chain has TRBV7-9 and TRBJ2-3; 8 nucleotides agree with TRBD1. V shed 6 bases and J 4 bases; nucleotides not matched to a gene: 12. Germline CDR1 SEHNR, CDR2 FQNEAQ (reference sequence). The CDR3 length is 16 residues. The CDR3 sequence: CASSSPTDRVPDTQYF. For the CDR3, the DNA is TGTGCCAGCAGTTCTCCCACGGACAGGGTTCCAGATACGCAGTATTTT.

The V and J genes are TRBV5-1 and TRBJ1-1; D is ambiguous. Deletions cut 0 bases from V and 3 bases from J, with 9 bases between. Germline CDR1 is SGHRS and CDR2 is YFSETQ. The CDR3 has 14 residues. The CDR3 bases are TGCGCCAGCAGCTTGGGCGGACCCGACACTGAAGCTTTCTTT. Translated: CASSLGGPDTEAFF.

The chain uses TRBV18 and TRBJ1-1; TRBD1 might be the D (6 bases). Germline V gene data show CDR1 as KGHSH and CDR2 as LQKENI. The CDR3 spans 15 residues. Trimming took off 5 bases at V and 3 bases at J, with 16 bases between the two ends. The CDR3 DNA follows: TGTGCCAGCTCAGAAGCAGGGGCCCGCGACACTGAAGCTTTCTTT. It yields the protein CASSEAGARDTEAFF.

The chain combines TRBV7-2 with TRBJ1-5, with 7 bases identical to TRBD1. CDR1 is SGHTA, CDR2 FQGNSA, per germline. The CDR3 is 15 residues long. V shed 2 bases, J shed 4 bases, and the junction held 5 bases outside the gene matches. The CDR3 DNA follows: TGTGCCAGCAGCTTACGACAGGGTGGGAATCAGCCCCAGCATTTT. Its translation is CASSLRQGGNQPQHF.

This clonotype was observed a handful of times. In DNA form, the CDR3 reads TGTGCCAGCAGCCCTCGGGGGGCCCACAATGAGCAGTTCTTC. Its translation: CASSPRGAHNEQFF. This rearrangement joins TRBV11-2 to TRBJ2-1, with D tentatively TRBD2 (7 bases). This CDR3 is built from 14 residues. V was shortened by 5 bases and J by 5 bases, with 13 bases between the two germline ends. Germline CDR1 reads SGHAT; CDR2 reads FQNNGV. The complete variable domain, with remaining parts taken from reference TRBV11-2 and TRBJ2-1, reads EAGVAQSPRYKIIEKRQSVAFWCNPISGHATLYWYQQILGQGPKLLIQFQNNGVVDDSQLPKDRFSAERLKGVDSTLKIQPAKLEDSAVYLCASSPRGAHNEQFFGPGTRLTVL.